This T cell receptor beta chain was identified during a study of T cell responses to AZD1222 COVID-19 vaccine. General observations from the study: Baseline antibody screening turned up just a handful of seropositive AZD1222 recipients. When two AZD1222 doses had been given, Spike-specific TCR breadth and depth rose. Donors were chiefly white British, with a greater number of females, and clonal diversity was perhaps underestimated.

The germline V and J ends were trimmed by 3 bases and 2 bases, with 7 bases remaining between them. Germline V gene sequence: CDR1 KGHSH, CDR2 LQKENI. This CDR3 contains 13 residues. Produced via immunoSEQ multiplex PCR; TCRdb's table is partial and in-frame only. The sample consists of 100,000 to 150,000 clones, roughly 93% of them appearing once. With regard to this clone: As yet, its antigen is unknown.

Some second doses came at about 4 weeks and others at about 12 weeks; these were pooled. The V call is TRBV18, the J call TRBJ1-1; no clear D. The sequence derives from an adult who received the AZD1222 COVID-19 vaccine. The starting material was peripheral blood, obtained 28 days after the second AZD1222 dose. The CDR3 sequence: CASSPNSNTEAFF. The CDR3 bases are TGTGCCAGCTCACCTAATTCTAACACTGAAGCTTTCTTT.